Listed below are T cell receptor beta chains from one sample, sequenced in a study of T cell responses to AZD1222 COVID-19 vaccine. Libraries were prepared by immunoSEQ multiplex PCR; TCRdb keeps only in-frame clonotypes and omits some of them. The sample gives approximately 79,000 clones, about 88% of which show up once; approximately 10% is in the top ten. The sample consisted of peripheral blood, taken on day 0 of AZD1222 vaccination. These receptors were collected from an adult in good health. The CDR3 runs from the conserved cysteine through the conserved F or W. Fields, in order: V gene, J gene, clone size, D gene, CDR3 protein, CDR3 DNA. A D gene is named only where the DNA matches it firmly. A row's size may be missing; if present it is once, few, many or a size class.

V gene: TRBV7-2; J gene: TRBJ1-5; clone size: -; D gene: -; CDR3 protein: CASSLNRANQPQHF; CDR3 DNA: TGTGCCAGCAGCTTAAACAGGGCCAATCAGCCCCAGCATTTT
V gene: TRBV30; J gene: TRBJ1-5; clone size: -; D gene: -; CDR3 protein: CAWNSGRAGQPQHF; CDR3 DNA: TGTGCCTGGAATTCGGGACGGGCAGGACAGCCCCAGCATTTT
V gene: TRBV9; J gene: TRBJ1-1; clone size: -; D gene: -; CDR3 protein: CASSETGYTEAFF; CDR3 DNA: TGTGCCAGCAGCGAGACAGGCTACACTGAAGCTTTCTTT
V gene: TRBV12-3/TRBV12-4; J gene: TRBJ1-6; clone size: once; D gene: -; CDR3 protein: CATLEGTNSPLHF; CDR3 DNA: TGTGCCACCCTCGAGGGTACCAATTCACCCCTCCACTTT
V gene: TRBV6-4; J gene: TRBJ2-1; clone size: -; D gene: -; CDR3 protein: CASSLRGGQGGEQFF; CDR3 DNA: TGTGCCAGCAGCTTACGGGGGGGACAGGGCGGTGAGCAGTTCTTC
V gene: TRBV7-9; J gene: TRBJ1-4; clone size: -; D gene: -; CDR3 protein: CATSGPGQTNEKLFF; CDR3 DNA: TGTGCCACCAGTGGGCCCGGACAGACAAATGAAAAACTGTTTTTT
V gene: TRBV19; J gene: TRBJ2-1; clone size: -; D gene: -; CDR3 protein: CASSPTGLRSEFF; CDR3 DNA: TGTGCCAGTAGTCCAACGGGACTGCGTTCCGAGTTCTTC
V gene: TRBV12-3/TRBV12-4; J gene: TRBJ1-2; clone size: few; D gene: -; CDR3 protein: CASSNRHYGYTF; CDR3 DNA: TGTGCCAGCAGCAACCGACACTATGGCTACACCTTC
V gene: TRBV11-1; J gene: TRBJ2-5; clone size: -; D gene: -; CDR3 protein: CASSSQGRETQYF; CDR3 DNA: TGTGCCAGCAGCTCCCAGGGGCGGGAGACCCAGTACTTC
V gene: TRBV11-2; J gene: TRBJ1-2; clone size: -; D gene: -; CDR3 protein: CASSSGTINYGYTF; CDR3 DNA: TGTGCCAGCAGCTCCGGGACAATTAACTATGGCTACACCTTC
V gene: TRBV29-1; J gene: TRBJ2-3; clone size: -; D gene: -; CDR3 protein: CSLVGSTDTQYF; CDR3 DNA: TGCAGCCTTGTGGGCAGCACAGATACGCAGTATTTT
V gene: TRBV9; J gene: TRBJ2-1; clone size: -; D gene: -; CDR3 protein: CASSVTSGIYNEQFF; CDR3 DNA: TGTGCCAGCAGCGTGACAAGTGGGATCTACAATGAGCAGTTCTTC
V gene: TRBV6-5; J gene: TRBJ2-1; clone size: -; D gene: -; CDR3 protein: CATEQGSNEQFF; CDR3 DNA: TGTGCCACCGAACAGGGTTCCAATGAGCAGTTCTTC
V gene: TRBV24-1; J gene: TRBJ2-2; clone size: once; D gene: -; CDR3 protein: CATRYGTTGELFF; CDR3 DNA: TGTGCCACCAGATACGGGACGACCGGGGAGCTGTTTTTT
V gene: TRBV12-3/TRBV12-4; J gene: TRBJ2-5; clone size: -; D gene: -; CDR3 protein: CASSFGSGETQYF; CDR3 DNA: TGTGCCAGCAGCTTCGGGTCCGGGGAGACCCAGTACTTC